These 25 T cell receptor beta chains came from one sample sequenced in a study of T cells in Graves' hyperthyroidism and ophthalmopathy. Amplification targeted TCR beta CDR3 regions from RNA transcripts. The HTBI primer set drove a first-round RT-PCR of the TCR CDR3. TCRdb reanalysed the multiplex PCR reads using MiXCR and keeps one entry per CDR3 protein. Among around 300,000 distinct CDR3 sequences listed, 12% to 15% were seen once. The sequenced sample consisted of blood. Every receptor here comes from a woman in her thirties or forties with Graves' hyperthyroidism.

This clonotype appeared many times. The CDR3 bases are TGTGCCAGCAGTTTCCTCGACAGATTCCAAGAGACCCAGTACTTC. The encoded protein is CASSFLDRFQETQYF. This chain joins TRBV28 and TRBJ2-5; perhaps TRBD1 as D (5 bases). Per the germline V gene, CDR1 is MDHEN and CDR2 is SYDVKM. The CDR3 contains 15 residues. Trimming stripped 3 bases from V and 1 base from J, with 12 bases between.

The rearrangement uses TRBV5-6 and TRBJ1-3; possible D gene TRBD1, 6 bases. The CDR3 covers 14 residues. V was pared by 4 bases and J by 1 base, with 9 bases between. Germline V lookup: CDR1 SGHDT, CDR2 YYEEEE. CDR3: CASSGRGSGNTIYF. The CDR3 DNA follows: TGTGCCAGCAGCGGGAGGGGGTCTGGAAACACCATATATTTT.

This clonotype has ten or more counts. This rearrangement joins TRBV6-1 to TRBJ2-3; D not resolved. Per germline, CDR1 MNHNS and CDR2 SASEGT. Between the trimmed V and J ends, which lost 5 bases and 2 bases, there was a span of 8 bases. The CDR3 is 13 amino acids. The CDR3 is CASSIQVTDTQYF. Here the CDR3 DNA reads TGTGCCAGCAGTATCCAGGTCACAGATACGCAGTATTTT.

This clonotype was seen many times. The chain joins TRBV7-2 to TRBJ2-7, with 7 bases that match TRBD2. CDR3 length: 16 amino acids. Germline V lookup: CDR1 SGHTA, CDR2 FQGNSA. The ends lost 1 base at V and 2 bases at J; junction bases unmatched: 8. CDR3 region: CASSLGAASGTYEQYF. The CDR3 nucleotides are TGTGCCAGCAGCTTAGGAGCGGCTAGCGGAACCTACGAGCAGTACTTC.

This clonotype appeared a few times. The rearrangement joins TRBV6-1 to TRBJ1-6; no reliable D call. V shed 6 bases and J shed 7 bases, with 10 bases lying between them. The CDR3 totals 13 residues. Germline values: CDR1 MNHNS, CDR2 SASEGT. The CDR3, as DNA: TGTGCCAGCAGGCGAGGATCGAATTCACCCCTCCACTTT. This sequence encodes CASRRGSNSPLHF.

The table lists this clonotype with many counts. This chain joins TRBV29-1 and TRBJ2-1; 8 bases are a match to TRBD1. The V segment lost 4 bases and the J segment 9 bases; nucleotides outside the gene matches: 2. This CDR3 contains 11 residues. CDR1 and CDR2 (germline): SQVTM, ANQGSEA. CDR3 nucleotides: TGCAGCGTTGCAGGGGGCCTTGAGCAGTTCTTC. It specifies CSVAGGLEQFF.

V is TRBV9 and J is TRBJ2-2, with 7 bases fitting TRBD1. The CDR3 loop spans 15 amino acids. The germline V gene has CDR1 SGDLS and CDR2 YYNGEE. With V trimmed by 3 bases and J by 1 base, 3 bases remained unmatched. For the CDR3, the DNA is TGTGCCAGCAGCGGTGGGACAGTGAACACCGGGGAGCTGTTTTTT. This translates into CASSGGTVNTGELFF.

The V call is TRBV20-1, the J call TRBJ2-7, with 8 bases fitting TRBD1. Trimming removed 4 bases from V and 3 bases from J; junction bases left unmatched: 5. This CDR3 has 13 residues. The germline V gene encodes CDR1 DFQATT and CDR2 SNEGSKA (reference sequence). CDR3 sequence reads: CSANRQGFYEQYF. The CDR3, as DNA: TGCAGTGCTAACCGACAGGGGTTCTACGAGCAGTACTTC.

This clonotype was seen many times. The V and J genes are TRBV30 and TRBJ1-1, with a tentative D call TRBD1 (5 bases). V lost 6 bases and J lost 5, with 16 bases in between. Per germline, CDR1 GTSNPN and CDR2 SVGIG (reference sequence). The CDR3 length is 13 residues. The CDR3 loop is CACRRVGVTEAFF. The DNA for the CDR3 is TGTGCCTGCAGAAGGGTAGGGGTGACTGAAGCTTTCTTT.

This clonotype was recorded many times. This chain links TRBV5-1 with TRBJ1-2, with D perhaps matching TRBD1 (6 bases). Trimming pared 4 bases from V and 4 bases from J, leaving 17 bases between. Germline loops: CDR1 SGHRS, CDR2 YFSETQ. The CDR3 is made up of 15 amino acids. CDR3 nucleotides: TGCGCCAGCAGCCCGCTACCAGGACAGATCTATGGCTACACCTTC. As protein: CASSPLPGQIYGYTF.

This clonotype occurred many times. The chain carries TRBV7-2 and TRBJ1-2; no firm D call. The CDR3 runs to 13 residues. Trimming took 3 bases from V and 8 from J, leaving 13 bases between them. Germline V lookup: CDR1 SGHTA, CDR2 FQGNSA. CDR3 protein: CASSLDSPSGYTF. CDR3 nucleotide sequence: TGTGCCAGCAGCTTGGATTCCCCGTCCGGCTACACCTTC.

The rearrangement links TRBV7-9 to TRBJ2-4; TRBD1 matches at 9 bases. The CDR3 is 16 amino acids. Germline values: CDR1 SEHNR, CDR2 FQNEAQ (reference sequence). J lost 0 bases, V lost 4 bases, and 4 bases had no gene match. This CDR3 reads CASSWGTGLAKNIQYF. The CDR3 region has the DNA TGTGCCAGCAGCTGGGGGACAGGGCTAGCCAAAAACATTCAGTACTTC. The full variable domain, rest sourced from reference TRBV7-9 and TRBJ2-4, is DTGVSQNPRHKITKRGQNVTFRCDPISEHNRLYWYRQTLGQGPEFLTYFQNEAQLEKSRLLSDRFSAERPKGSFSTLEIQRTEQGDSAMYLCASSWGTGLAKNIQYFGAGTRLSVL.

The gene calls are TRBV6-5 and TRBJ2-7; D not certain. Germline V CDR1 and CDR2: MNHEY, SVGAGI. V was shortened by 2 bases and J by 2 bases, with 10 bases between the two germline ends. The CDR3 contains 14 residues. This CDR3 reads CASSYVHPPYEQYF. The CDR3 bases are TGTGCCAGCAGTTACGTACACCCTCCCTACGAGCAGTACTTC.

This clonotype was observed many times. The chain combines TRBV13 with TRBJ2-7; 8 bases align to TRBD1. Germline trimming cut 5 bases from V and 4 bases from J; bases unmatched to any gene: 4. The CDR3 is made up of 13 amino acids. Germline loops: CDR1 PRHDT, CDR2 FYEKMQ (reference sequence). CDR3 nucleotide sequence: TGTGCCAGCAGCCGCGACAGGGGATACGAGCAGTACTTC. Translation gives CASSRDRGYEQYF.

This clonotype was recorded at least ten times. Here the CDR3 reads CSARGDGTMNTEAFF. The CDR3 DNA reads TGCAGTGCTAGAGGGGACGGCACGATGAACACTGAAGCTTTCTTT. The V call is TRBV20-1, the J call TRBJ1-1, with D perhaps TRBD1 (5 bases). The CDR3 contains 15 residues. V shed 1 base and J shed 0 bases, with 12 bases lying between them. Per the germline V gene, CDR1 is DFQATT and CDR2 is SNEGSKA (reference sequence).

This rearrangement joins TRBV12-3 or TRBV12-4 to TRBJ1-4; maybe TRBD1 (5 bases). The CDR3 has 14 residues. The V gene lost 7 bases and the J gene lost 4 bases, with 13 bases spanning the gap. CDR3 loop: CASNGGGDNEKLFF. DNA for the CDR3: TGTGCCAGCAATGGGGGGGGGGATAATGAAAAACTGTTTTTT.

This clonotype came up many times. V gene TRBV19 combines with J gene TRBJ1-5, with a possible D match to TRBD1 (5 bases). Germline-derived CDR1 and CDR2 are LNHDA and SQIVND (reference sequence). Trimming pared 1 base from V and 7 bases from J, leaving 14 bases between. There are 15 residues in the CDR3. As DNA, the CDR3 is TGTGCCAGTAGTATAGGGGGCATGACTTTGCAGCCCCAGCATTTT. This sequence encodes CASSIGGMTLQPQHF.

The chain combines TRBV15 with TRBJ2-1, with D possibly matching TRBD1 (6 bases). The CDR3 is 15 residues long. Germline V gene sequence: CDR1 LNHNV, CDR2 YYDKDF (reference sequence). V was clipped by 0 bases and J by 0 bases, with 6 bases between them. This chain's CDR3 is CATSREQGSYNEQFF. In DNA form, the CDR3 reads TGTGCCACCAGCAGAGAACAGGGCTCCTACAATGAGCAGTTCTTC.

Many counts were recorded for this clonotype. The V and J genes are TRBV24-1 and TRBJ1-2, with D possibly matching TRBD1 (5 bases). This CDR3 comprises 16 residues. V lost 3 bases and J 8 bases, leaving 21 bases between the germline ends. The germline V gene has CDR1 KGHDR and CDR2 SFDVKD. This chain's CDR3 is CATSDPAGDRTEGYTF. The CDR3 nucleotides are TGTGCCACCAGTGATCCCGCGGGGGACCGGACGGAGGGCTACACCTTC.

Ten or more counts support this clonotype. V is TRBV29-1 and J is TRBJ2-7; possible D gene TRBD1, 6 bases. In germline, CDR1 is SQVTM, CDR2 ANQGSEA. The CDR3 is 14 amino acids. Trimming stripped 3 bases from V and 3 bases from J, with 15 bases between. DNA of the CDR3: TGCAGCGTTGAGGTCCGGGACAAGGGCTACGAGCAGTACTTC. Translation: CSVEVRDKGYEQYF.

This clonotype was seen only a few times. This rearrangement joins TRBV12-3 or TRBV12-4 to TRBJ1-5; perhaps TRBD1 as D (6 bases). The CDR3 covers 14 residues. Trimming took 6 bases from V and 11 from J, leaving 20 bases between them. The DNA for the CDR3 is TGTGCCAGCAGCCGGACAGCCCCAGGTAGGTCCCAGCATTTT. Protein product: CASSRTAPGRSQHF.

On this clonotype: A much larger clonotype is one base distant, so this may be a read error. The V call is TRBV7-9, the J call TRBJ1-2; a weak D match, TRBD1 (5 bases). The CDR3 totals 13 residues. Germline CDR1 and CDR2: SEHNR and FQNEAQ (reference sequence). The DNA of the CDR3 is TGTGCCTGCAGCTTACCCAGGGCCGATGGCTACACCTTC. This sequence encodes CACSLPRADGYTF. Variable domain in full (rest from reference TRBV7-9 and TRBJ1-2): DTGVSQNPRHKITKRGQNVTFRCDPISEHNRLYWYRQTLGQGPEFLTYFQNEAQLEKSRLLSDRFSAERPKGSFSTLEIQRTEQGDSAMYLCACSLPRADGYTFGSGTRLTVV.

This clonotype was seen a few times. A much larger clone is a single base away; this may be a read error. The rearrangement joins TRBV20-1 to TRBJ1-2; 7 bases are a match to TRBD1. Germline V gene data show CDR1 as DFQATT and CDR2 as SNEGSKA (reference sequence). This CDR3 region has 13 residues. Here the CDR3 DNA reads TGCAGTACTAGAGACGACAGGGACTATGGCTACACCTTC. This sequence encodes CSTRDDRDYGYTF.

In this sample, this clonotype turned up many times. This rearrangement joins TRBV12-3 or TRBV12-4 to TRBJ1-2; weak D call: TRBD1 (6 bases). The CDR3 contains 15 residues. V gave up 5 bases and J gave up 3 bases, with 16 bases separating them. The CDR3 protein is CASSPVDRPHYGYTF. CDR3 bases: TGTGCCAGCAGTCCCGTTGACAGGCCCCACTATGGCTACACCTTC.

The rearrangement joins TRBV6-1 to TRBJ1-6; 8 bases match TRBD1. The germline gives CDR1 MNHNS, CDR2 SASEGT. The J segment lost 14 bases and the V segment lost 4 bases, leaving 13 bases of the junction unmatched. This CDR3 spans 15 amino acids. CDR3 sequence: CASSVGTGIQGTLHF. The CDR3, as DNA: TGTGCCAGCAGTGTCGGGACAGGTATCCAAGGAACCCTCCACTTT.